Following are 17 T cell receptor beta chains from one sample sequenced in a study of CD8 T cells in Susac syndrome. Reverse transcription of roughly 0.45 to 1 ug RNA used random hexamers. TCRdb re-analysed the immunoSEQ multiplex PCR reads in MiXCR, keeping a single row per CDR3 protein. The sample consists of 150,000 or so distinct CDR3 sequences, just over 90% of them appearing once. The sequencing sample was made of CD4+ T cells from PBMCs. These receptors were taken from a human donor in good health.

The J gene is TRBJ1-4, the V gene TRBV14; D call uncertain. V lost 1 base and J 8 bases, leaving 11 bases between the germline ends. CDR3 length: 14 amino acids. The germline CDR1 and CDR2 sequences are SGHDN and FVKESK. The CDR3 DNA is TGTGCCAGCAGCCAAGGAGGGAGGAGAGAAAAACTGTTTTTT. Protein: CASSQGGRREKLFF.

The chain joins TRBV3-1 to TRBJ2-7; TRBD1 aligns across 9 bases. Trimming removed 1 base from V and 6 bases from J; junction bases left unmatched: 4. Germline CDR1 and CDR2: LGHDT and YNNKEL (reference sequence). This CDR3 has 14 amino acids. The CDR3 DNA reads as TGTGCCAGCAGCCAAGGTGGGACAGGGCTCGAGCAGTACTTC. Its translation is CASSQGGTGLEQYF.

The chain couples TRBV20-1 to TRBJ2-7, with TRBD1 identical over 7 bases. CDR3 length: 15 residues. Per germline, CDR1 DFQATT and CDR2 SNEGSKA (reference sequence). Losses at the gene ends were 4 bases for V and 2 bases for J; bases not matched to a gene: 11. CDR3 region: CSAIQGTLPPYEQYF. The DNA for the CDR3 is TGCAGTGCTATACAGGGGACCCTCCCCCCCTACGAGCAGTACTTC.

The chain carries TRBV6-5 and TRBJ2-1; possibly TRBD1 for D (6 bases). V was trimmed by 6 bases and J by 6 bases, leaving 18 bases between them. This CDR3 region has 15 residues. Germline loops: CDR1 MNHEY, CDR2 SVGAGI. Here the CDR3 reads CASRGHRLTPNEQFF. DNA for the CDR3: TGTGCCAGCAGGGGACACAGGTTGACACCCAATGAGCAGTTCTTC.

V is TRBV11-2 and J is TRBJ2-5, with 8 bases aligning to TRBD2. Germline V CDR1 and CDR2: SGHAT, FQNNGV. The CDR3 consists of 16 residues. V dropped 4 bases and J dropped 9; count of bases not matched to a gene: 16. For the CDR3, the DNA is TGTGCCAGCAGCTCCCGAGACGGGACTAGGCTCGTGGCCCAGTACTTC. Protein sequence: CASSSRDGTRLVAQYF.

CDR3 sequence (DNA): TGCGCCAGCAGCTTTCCCCCCGGGACGGCTGCCTACGAGCAGTACTTC. Translated, it gives CASSFPPGTAAYEQYF. The rearrangement links TRBV5-1 to TRBJ2-7, with D perhaps TRBD1 or TRBD2 (5 bases each). V lost 2 bases and J 2 bases, leaving 17 bases between the germline ends. The CDR3 is 16 amino acids. From germline, CDR1 is SGHRS and CDR2 YFSETQ.

The CDR3 DNA reads as TGCGCCAGCAGTCCGGGGGAGCTTCAGCCCCAGCATTTT. Protein product: CASSPGELQPQHF. V gene TRBV4-1 combines with J gene TRBJ1-5, with TRBD1 as a possible D gene (5 bases). This CDR3 comprises 13 residues. CDR1 is MGHRA, CDR2 YSYEKL, per germline. V was clipped by 6 bases and J by 6 bases, with 12 bases between them.

This clonotype turned up a few times. This chain links TRBV2 with TRBJ2-5, with TRBD2 as a possible D gene (5 bases). V was clipped by 8 bases and J by 2 bases, with 12 bases between them. Germline-derived CDR1 and CDR2 are SNHLY and FYNNEI. The CDR3 covers 13 residues. The CDR3, as DNA: TGTGCCAGCTCTACCGGGGAACAAGAGACCCAGTACTTC. This translates into CASSTGEQETQYF.

This clonotype has just one count. V gene TRBV28 combines with J gene TRBJ2-4; no clear D. The CDR3 runs 12 residues. Germline CDR1 MDHEN, CDR2 SYDVKM. V was cut by 3 bases and J by 7 bases, with 7 bases left in between. For the CDR3, the DNA is TGTGCCAGCAGTTTCCCTAACAACATTCAGTACTTC. Its translation is CASSFPNNIQYF.

The chain employs TRBV19 and TRBJ1-5; D remains ambiguous. V was pared by 3 bases and J by 1 base, with 10 bases between. The CDR3 has 15 residues. CDR1 and CDR2 from the germline V gene are LNHDA and SQIVND (reference sequence). DNA of the CDR3: TGTGCCAGTAGTATGAAGTGGGGAAGCAATCAGCCCCAGCATTTT. As protein: CASSMKWGSNQPQHF.

The chain couples TRBV2 to TRBJ2-1, with 12 bases that match TRBD1. Germline lookup yields CDR1 SNHLY and CDR2 FYNNEI. The CDR3 has 15 amino acids. The V gene end was trimmed by 6 bases and the J gene end by 9 bases; junction bases not matched to a gene: 9. CDR3 in amino acids: CASRGTGGLKGEQFF. The CDR3 DNA follows: TGTGCCAGCAGGGGGACAGGGGGCTTGAAGGGTGAGCAGTTCTTC. Based on the CDR3 plus reference TRBV2 and TRBJ2-1, the full variable domain is EPEVTQTPSHQVTQMGQEVILRCVPISNHLYFYWYRQILGQKVEFLVSFYNNEISEKSEIFDDQFSVERPDGSNFTLKIRSTKLEDSAMYFCASRGTGGLKGEQFFGPGTRLTVL.

The chain carries TRBV2 and TRBJ1-2, with 8 bases lining up with TRBD1. The trim removed 2 bases at V and 6 bases at J, leaving 5 bases unmatched. Germline CDR1 SNHLY, CDR2 FYNNEI. This CDR3 comprises 14 residues. The CDR3 spells CASSEIGQGNGYTF. The CDR3 nucleotides read TGTGCCAGCAGTGAAATCGGACAGGGAAATGGCTACACCTTC.

On this clonotype itself: A read error may account for a junction end that differs from germline. This chain connects TRBV6-2 or TRBV6-3 to TRBJ2-7; D possibly corresponds to TRBD2 (5 bases). This CDR3 region has 13 residues. CDR1 is MNHEY, CDR2 SVGEGT, per germline. This CDR3 reads CASSRGFSNEQYF. The CDR3 DNA sequence: TGTGCCAGCAGCCGAGGGTTCTCCAACGAGCAGTACTTC.

This clonotype was picked up one time. The J gene is TRBJ2-3, the V gene TRBV28; D is undetermined. The V gene's germline CDR1 is MDHEN and CDR2 SYDVKM. CDR3 size: 14 residues. V shed 3 bases and J shed 6 bases, with 13 bases lying between them. In DNA, the CDR3 is TGTGCCAGCAGTTTTCCCCCGCTGAGTGATACGCAGTATTTT. Translation gives CASSFPPLSDTQYF.

The chain recombines TRBV4-3 with TRBJ2-4; D assignment may be TRBD1 or TRBD2 (5 bases each). Trimming shortened V by 0 bases and J by 2 bases, and 11 bases separated the two germline ends. The CDR3 has 16 residues. Germline values: CDR1 LGHNA, CDR2 YSLEER. CDR3 amino acids: CASSQDRGGSKNIQYF. The DNA for the CDR3 is TGCGCCAGCAGCCAAGATCGGGGCGGATCCAAAAACATTCAGTACTTC.

This chain connects TRBV5-1 to TRBJ1-5, with 8 bases aligning to TRBD1. CDR1 is SGHRS and CDR2 is YFSETQ in the germline V gene. The trim removed 4 bases at V and 3 bases at J, leaving 15 bases unmatched. This CDR3 has 18 residues. CDR3 region: CASSLRTGTLDLNQPQHF. In DNA form, the CDR3 reads TGCGCCAGCAGCCTGCGGACAGGGACCCTAGACCTCAATCAGCCCCAGCATTTT.

The chain employs TRBV5-1 and TRBJ1-2, with a possible D match to TRBD1 (5 bases). CDR1 is SGHRS, CDR2 YFSETQ, per germline. The CDR3 is 13 amino acids. V was pared by 0 bases and J by 10 bases, with 13 bases between. The CDR3 DNA sequence: TGCGCCAGCAGCTTGGATGGGGCTAGGCACTACACCTTC. This encodes CASSLDGARHYTF.